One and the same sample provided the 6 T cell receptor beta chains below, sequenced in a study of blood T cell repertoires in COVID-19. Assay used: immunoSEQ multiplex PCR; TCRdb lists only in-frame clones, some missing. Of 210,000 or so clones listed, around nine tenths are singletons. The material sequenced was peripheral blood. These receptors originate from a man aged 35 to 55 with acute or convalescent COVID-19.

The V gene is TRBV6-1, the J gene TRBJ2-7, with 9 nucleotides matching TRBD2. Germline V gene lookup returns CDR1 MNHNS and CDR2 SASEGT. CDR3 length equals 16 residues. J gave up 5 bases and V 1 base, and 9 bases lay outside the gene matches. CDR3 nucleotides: TGTGCCAGCAGTGAAGTTTGGCGGGGGGGCACCAACGAGCAGTACTTC. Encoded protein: CASSEVWRGGTNEQYF.

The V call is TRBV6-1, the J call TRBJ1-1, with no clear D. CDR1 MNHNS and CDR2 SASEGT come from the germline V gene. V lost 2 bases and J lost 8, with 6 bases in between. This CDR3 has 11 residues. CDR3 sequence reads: CASSEWREAFF. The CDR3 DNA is TGTGCCAGCAGTGAATGGAGAGAAGCTTTCTTT.

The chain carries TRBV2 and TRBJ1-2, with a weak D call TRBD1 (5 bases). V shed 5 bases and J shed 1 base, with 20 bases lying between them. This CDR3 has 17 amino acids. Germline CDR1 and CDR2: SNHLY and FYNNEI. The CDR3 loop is CASSHMREGISNYGYTF. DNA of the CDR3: TGTGCCAGCAGTCACATGCGGGAGGGGATAAGTAACTATGGCTACACCTTC.

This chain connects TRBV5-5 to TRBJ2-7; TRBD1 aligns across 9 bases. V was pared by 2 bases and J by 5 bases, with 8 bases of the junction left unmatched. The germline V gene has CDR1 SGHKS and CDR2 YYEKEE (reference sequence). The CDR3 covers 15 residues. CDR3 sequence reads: CASSFRGTGSDEQYF. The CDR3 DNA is TGTGCCAGCAGCTTCCGGGGGACAGGGTCTGACGAGCAGTACTTC.

CDR3 sequence (DNA): TGTGCCAGCAGCACAGGGGTACTAAAAAATTCACCCCTCCACTTT. Protein sequence: CASSTGVLKNSPLHF. The gene calls are TRBV5-8 and TRBJ1-6, with 7 bases lining up with TRBD1. This CDR3 contains 15 residues. V lost 4 bases to trimming and J lost 7 bases; unmatched junction nucleotides: 8. Per the germline V gene, CDR1 is SGHTS and CDR2 is YDEGEE.

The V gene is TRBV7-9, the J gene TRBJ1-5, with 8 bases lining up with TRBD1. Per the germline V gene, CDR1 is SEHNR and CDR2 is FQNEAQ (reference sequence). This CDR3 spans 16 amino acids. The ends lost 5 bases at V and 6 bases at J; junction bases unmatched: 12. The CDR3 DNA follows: TGTGCCAGCAGCCCCGCGGAGGGCAGGGGGCGTCAGCCCCAGCATTTT. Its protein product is CASSPAEGRGRQPQHF.